Listed below are T cell receptor beta chains from one sample, sequenced in a study of T cells in Graves' hyperthyroidism and ophthalmopathy. Using its own MiXCR run on the multiplex PCR reads, TCRdb lists one record per CDR3 protein. The data contain approximately 710,000 distinct CDR3 sequences, approximately 15% of them singletons. The sequenced sample consisted of blood. All receptors derive from a man aged 50 or older with Graves' hyperthyroidism. Each CDR3 is given with its conserved first and last residue. The D gene is left open where the match is weak. Not all rows give a size; the values are once, few, many and, for expanded clones, a class.

cdr3_nt	cdr3_aa	d_call	clone_size	j_call	v_call
TGTGCCAGCAGTCAACCGGGACTTTCGAACACTGAAGCTTTCTTT	CASSQPGLSNTEAFF	.	many	TRBJ1-1	TRBV28
TGCAGCGTCCGAGGACTAGCGGGAAACAATGAGCAGTTCTTC	CSVRGLAGNNEQFF	TRBD2	once	TRBJ2-1	TRBV29-1
TGTGCCAGCAGCCAGCTAGCGGGAGTACGGGGTAATGAGCAGTTCTTC	CASSQLAGVRGNEQFF	TRBD2	many	TRBJ2-1	TRBV14
TGCGCCAGCAGCCAAGAACAGAATGACTACAATGAGCAGTTCTTC	CASSQEQNDYNEQFF	.	.	TRBJ2-1	TRBV4-3
TGCAGCGTCAATGGGGTTCCGAGCGGGAGAGGGGCAGATACGCAGTATTTT	CSVNGVPSGRGADTQYF	TRBD2	few	TRBJ2-3	TRBV29-1
TGCAGTGCTAGAGATCCACCACTAGCGCCTCATGACAATGAGCAGTTCTTC	CSARDPPLAPHDNEQFF	TRBD2	.	TRBJ2-1	TRBV20-1
TGTGCCAGTAGCAAGGCTAGCGGGAGGGTGAATGAGCAGTTCTTC	CASSKASGRVNEQFF	TRBD2	.	TRBJ2-1	TRBV19
TGTGCCAGCAGTACTCCTACCGGGGAGCTGTTTTTT	CASSTPTGELFF	.	many	TRBJ2-2	TRBV28
TGTGCCTGGAGCGGACACGGGACCCCAGGCCCCGAGCAGTACTTC	CAWSGHGTPGPEQYF	.	.	TRBJ2-7	TRBV30
TGTGCCAGCAGTGCGGGCCTCGCTGGCTACGAGCAGTACTTC	CASSAGLAGYEQYF	.	.	TRBJ2-7	TRBV27
TGCGCCAGCAGCCAAGACAGGACGGGGAAAAGGGCTTTCTTT	CASSQDRTGKRAFF	.	.	TRBJ1-1	TRBV4-1
TGTGCCAGCAGCTTAGCCTCTAGCGGGAGCACAGATACGCAGTATTTT	CASSLASSGSTDTQYF	TRBD2	many	TRBJ2-3	TRBV7-8
TGCGCCAGCAGTGAAGTTATGGGAGAAAAACTGTTTTTT	CASSEVMGEKLFF	.	many	TRBJ1-4	TRBV10-1
TGCGCCAGCAGTGAGGCCGCTGGATGGCCGAACACTGAAGCTTTCTTT	CASSEAAGWPNTEAFF	.	.	TRBJ1-1	TRBV10-2
TGTGCCAGTAGTATATTCCTCGGGCCTAGCGGGCGGTACAATGAGCAGTTCTTC	CASSIFLGPSGRYNEQFF	TRBD2	many	TRBJ2-1	TRBV19
TGTGCCAGTAGTATAGATACGACTTCAAGCTTCGCAGATACGCAGTATTTT	CASSIDTTSSFADTQYF	.	few	TRBJ2-3	TRBV19
TGTGCCAGCAGTGATCCTTCGGGGGGGGAAATTCAGTACTTC	CASSDPSGGEIQYF	TRBD2	many	TRBJ2-4	TRBV2
TGTGCCAGCAGTCCGAGACTAGCGGGAACACAGAATGAGCAGTTCTTC	CASSPRLAGTQNEQFF	TRBD2	few	TRBJ2-1	TRBV27
TGTGCCAGCAGCGACACTAGGGGGAGTGAGACCCAGTACTTC	CASSDTRGSETQYF	.	many	TRBJ2-5	TRBV11-2
TGCAGTGCAGAACGACAGGACATGAACACTGAAGCTTTCTTT	CSAERQDMNTEAFF	.	few	TRBJ1-1	TRBV20-1
TGTGCCAGCAGTTGGGGGGGCAGGGGCGCGAACACTGAAGCTTTCTTT	CASSWGGRGANTEAFF	.	many	TRBJ1-1	TRBV28
TGCGCCAGCAGCTTTTCTAGCGGGAGTTCCGACGAGCAGTACTTC	CASSFSSGSSDEQYF	TRBD2	.	TRBJ2-7	TRBV4-3
TGTGCCAGCAGCCAAAATACCGGGGATGGCTACACCTTC	CASSQNTGDGYTF	.	few	TRBJ1-2	TRBV6-2/TRBV6-3
TGCGCCAGCAGCTTGGATCAGGGGCCTCCTAGGGACGAGCAGTACTTC	CASSLDQGPPRDEQYF	.	.	TRBJ2-7	TRBV5-1
TGTGCCAGCAGTTTGGGACTCCTTATTACTTCCTACAATGAGCAGTTCTTC	CASSLGLLITSYNEQFF	.	many	TRBJ2-1	TRBV28
TGCAGTGCTAGAGTCGGGGGGGCGGGTATCGGGGAGCTGTTTTTT	CSARVGGAGIGELFF	TRBD2	.	TRBJ2-2	TRBV20-1
TGTGCCACGAGAGGGAGAGCGGGAGGGCCGGGCCGTACAGATACGCAGTATTTT	CATRGRAGGPGRTDTQYF	TRBD2	few	TRBJ2-3	TRBV24-1
TGTGCCAGCACCGATAGCGGGAGGGGGATGACAGATACGCAGTATTTT	CASTDSGRGMTDTQYF	TRBD2	many	TRBJ2-3	TRBV12-3/TRBV12-4
TGTGCCAGCAGTGACCCTGGACAGGTCCAAGAGACCCAGTACTTC	CASSDPGQVQETQYF	TRBD1	many	TRBJ2-5	TRBV2
TGCAGTGCTAGAGATGCGGGGCAGGGTCTTAATCAGCCCCAGCATTTT	CSARDAGQGLNQPQHF	.	.	TRBJ1-5	TRBV20-1
TGTGCCAGCAGCTTAGAAGCGGGAAGTGGAAACACCATATATTTT	CASSLEAGSGNTIYF	.	many	TRBJ1-3	TRBV7-2